The 23 T cell receptor beta chains below come from one sample, sequenced in a study of T cells in Graves' hyperthyroidism and ophthalmopathy. TCR beta CDR3 region amplification was performed from RNA transcripts. Using the HTBI primer set, a first-round RT-PCR was run on the TCR CDR3. TCRdb redid the calling of the multiplex PCR reads with MiXCR, one entry per CDR3 protein. The sample has under 300,000 distinct CDR3 sequences, over 20% seen once; the top ten hold around 64%. The specimen was blood. These receptors came from a young man with Graves' ophthalmopathy.

V gene TRBV12-3 or TRBV12-4 combines with J gene TRBJ2-2; 10 nucleotides align to TRBD2. The CDR3 sequence is 14 residues long. V lost 5 bases, J lost 6 bases, and 3 bases stayed unmatched. CDR3 residues: CASSPSGSSGELFF. The CDR3 DNA follows: TGTGCCAGCAGTCCTAGCGGGAGCTCCGGGGAGCTGTTTTTT.

This clonotype appeared a few times. The J gene is TRBJ2-3, the V gene TRBV20-1; 12 positions match TRBD2. CDR1 is DFQATT, CDR2 SNEGSKA, per germline (reference sequence). The CDR3 has 14 residues. Trimming at V came to 5 bases and at J to 6 bases, leaving 6 bases not matched to a gene. CDR3 coding DNA: TGCAGTGCTGGCGGGACTAGCGGGCCGGATACGCAGTATTTT. Translating gives CSAGGTSGPDTQYF.

This clonotype was found many times. The rearrangement joins TRBV2 to TRBJ1-5; D may be TRBD1 (5 bases). The CDR3 runs to 14 residues. Germline CDR1 is SNHLY and CDR2 is FYNNEI. V lost 5 bases and J lost 5, with 13 bases in between. CDR3 region: CASSPLGTDQPQHF. The CDR3 coding sequence is TGTGCCAGCAGTCCTCTAGGGACCGATCAGCCCCAGCATTTT.

This clonotype was seen a few times. The J gene is TRBJ1-1, the V gene TRBV7-8; D unresolved. The CDR3 has 13 residues. Trimming cost V 6 bases and J 0 bases, with 8 bases left between them. The V gene's germline CDR1 is SGHVS and CDR2 FQNEAQ. CDR3 bases: TGTGCCAGCAGACCGGTGGTGAACACTGAAGCTTTCTTT. This gives the protein CASRPVVNTEAFF. The complete variable domain, with remaining parts taken from reference TRBV7-8 and TRBJ1-1, reads GAGVSQSPRYKVAKRGQDVALRCDPISGHVSLFWYQQALGQGPEFLTYFQNEAQLDKSGLPSDRFFAERPEGSVSTLKIQRTQQEDSAVYLCASRPVVNTEAFFGQGTRLTVV.

V and J are TRBV2 and TRBJ1-2; perhaps TRBD1 as D (6 bases). Trimming cost V 1 base and J 8 bases, with 20 bases left between them. CDR1 is SNHLY and CDR2 is FYNNEI in the germline V gene. The CDR3 is 16 residues long. The DNA of the CDR3 is TGTGCCAGCAGTGAAGGAGAATGGGGGGGCTTGGAAGGCTACACCTTC. It specifies CASSEGEWGGLEGYTF.

This clonotype has a count of ten or more. The chain recombines TRBV12-3 or TRBV12-4 with TRBJ2-1, with 10 bases identical to TRBD2. The CDR3 sequence is 15 residues long. Germline trimming cut 2 bases from V and 6 bases from J; bases unmatched to any gene: 4. CDR3 sequence: CASSLIAGGVNEQFF. As DNA, the CDR3 is TGTGCCAGCAGTTTAATAGCGGGAGGTGTCAATGAGCAGTTCTTC.

The table lists this clonotype with a few counts. The gene calls are TRBV24-1 and TRBJ2-2, with a weak D call TRBD2 (6 bases). From germline, CDR1 is KGHDR and CDR2 SFDVKD. Trimming took off 6 bases at V and 7 bases at J, with 14 bases between the two ends. The CDR3 covers 14 residues. In DNA, the CDR3 is TGTGCCACCAGTTACGGAGGGAAGGTCGGGGAGCTGTTTTTT. This translates into CATSYGGKVGELFF.

The table lists this clonotype with many counts. The chain is built from TRBV7-2 and TRBJ2-1; 8 bases agree with TRBD2. Unmatched junction bases numbered 10, after V lost 5 bases and J lost 7 bases. The germline V gene has CDR1 SGHTA and CDR2 FQGNSA. CDR3 length: 15 amino acids. This CDR3 reads CASSRPRLALNEQFF. As DNA, the CDR3 is TGTGCCAGCAGCCGGCCCAGACTAGCGCTTAATGAGCAGTTCTTC.

V usage is TRBV6-1 and J usage is TRBJ1-1; TRBD1 matches 8 bases. V was clipped by 6 bases and J by 0 bases; unmatched bases: 18. CDR1 MNHNS and CDR2 SASEGT come from the germline V gene. The CDR3 contains 19 residues. The CDR3 DNA sequence: TGTGCCAGCAGGTCCAATTTCGGACAGGGACGCCCCCTGAACACTGAAGCTTTCTTT. Protein product: CASRSNFGQGRPLNTEAFF.

The V gene is TRBV6-1, the J gene TRBJ2-7; 7 nucleotides agree with TRBD1. After removal of 7 bases from V and 3 bases from J, the junction contained 9 bases not matched to a gene. CDR1 is MNHNS, CDR2 SASEGT, per germline. CDR3 length equals 14 residues. As DNA, the CDR3 is TGTGCCAGCACTATAGGACAGGCCCACTACGAGCAGTACTTC. Amino acids: CASTIGQAHYEQYF.

DNA of the CDR3: TGTGCCAGCAGCTTCCACCCGAGGGGCCAGAACACCGGGGAGCTGTTTTTT. Protein product: CASSFHPRGQNTGELFF. The chain joins TRBV7-9 to TRBJ2-2; D may correspond to TRBD1 or TRBD2 (5 bases each). The CDR3 consists of 17 residues. V gave up 3 bases and J gave up 1 base, with 15 bases separating them. Germline assignment: CDR1 SEHNR and CDR2 FQNEAQ (reference sequence).

This clonotype was seen once. The chain is built from TRBV15 and TRBJ1-2; D is possibly TRBD1 (6 bases). Germline-derived CDR1 and CDR2 are LNHNV and YYDKDF (reference sequence). V was pared by 2 bases and J by 8 bases, with 21 bases between. The CDR3 totals 16 residues. The CDR3 sequence is CATSRRGGTTLRGYTF. The CDR3 DNA follows: TGTGCCACCAGCAGAAGGGGCGGGACAACCCTCCGCGGCTACACCTTC. The variable domain in full, completed from reference TRBV15 and TRBJ1-2, reads DAMVIQNPRYQVTQFGKPVTLSCSQTLNHNVMYWYQQKSSQAPKLLFHYYDKDFNNEADTPDNFQSRRPNTSFCFLDIRSPGLGDTAMYLCATSRRGGTTLRGYTFGSGTRLTVV.

This clonotype was picked up a small number of times. This sequence joins TRBV5-6 and TRBJ1-1; tentative D call: TRBD1 (5 bases). Trimming cost V 3 bases and J 5 bases, with 14 bases left between them. The V gene's germline CDR1 is SGHDT and CDR2 YYEEEE. The CDR3 extends over 14 amino acids. This chain's CDR3 is CASSWGRGVTEAFF. CDR3 coding DNA: TGTGCCAGCAGCTGGGGTCGGGGGGTTACTGAAGCTTTCTTT.

As concerns this clonotype: This may stem from a read error, because a much larger clone lies one nucleotide away. The rearrangement links TRBV20-1 to TRBJ2-7; D is possibly TRBD1 or TRBD2 (5 bases each). Per germline, CDR1 DFQATT and CDR2 SNEGSKA (reference sequence). The CDR3 sequence is 12 residues long. The V and J ends lost 4 bases and 9 bases respectively, with 16 bases between them. For the CDR3, the DNA is TGCAGTGCTACTGGGACCGACCGCGGGCAGTACTTC. Protein sequence: CSATGTDRGQYF.

This clonotype was seen just once. J is TRBJ2-2 and V is TRBV6-1; D call uncertain. Germline V gives CDR1 MNHNS, CDR2 SASEGT. CDR3 length: 14 residues. Trimming took off 7 bases at V and 3 bases at J, with 12 bases between the two ends. In nucleotides, the CDR3 is TGTGCCAGCACCCCACTGGCAGACACCGGGGAGCTGTTTTTT. Protein sequence: CASTPLADTGELFF.

Many counts were recorded for this clonotype. V and J are TRBV28 and TRBJ1-1; no clear D. Germline V gene lookup returns CDR1 MDHEN and CDR2 SYDVKM. V lost 5 bases to trimming and J lost 1 base, with 11 bases between them. This CDR3 region has 14 residues. CDR3: CASSPINSNTEAFF. The CDR3 DNA is TGTGCCAGCAGTCCCATTAATTCGAACACTGAAGCTTTCTTT.

This clonotype was found many times. The J gene is TRBJ2-3, the V gene TRBV30; perhaps D is TRBD1 or TRBD2 (5 bases each). The CDR3 is made up of 15 amino acids. Per the germline V gene, CDR1 is GTSNPN and CDR2 is SVGIG (reference sequence). The V and J ends lost 4 bases and 0 bases respectively, with 14 bases between them. CDR3 sequence: CAWNGGRASTDTQYF. DNA for the CDR3: TGTGCCTGGAATGGGGGAAGAGCTAGCACAGATACGCAGTATTTT.

This chain uses TRBV29-1 with TRBJ2-1, with a possible D match to TRBD1 (5 bases). V lost 4 bases to trimming and J lost 2 bases, with 15 bases between them. The CDR3 extends over 15 amino acids. Germline V gives CDR1 SQVTM, CDR2 ANQGSEA. The CDR3 region is CSVAAGFGAYNEQFF. CDR3 coding DNA: TGCAGCGTTGCGGCAGGGTTTGGTGCCTACAATGAGCAGTTCTTC.

In its sample, this clonotype was seen a few times. The chain couples TRBV28 to TRBJ1-5; TRBD1 is a possible D gene (5 bases). V was trimmed by 7 bases and J by 5 bases, leaving 27 bases between them. Germline V gene data show CDR1 as MDHEN and CDR2 as SYDVKM. The CDR3 consists of 18 residues. CDR3 in DNA: TGTGCCAGCATCGTTCGGGGGGGTGTGGGCCCGAGGGATCAGCCCCAGCATTTT. This translates into CASIVRGGVGPRDQPQHF.

J is TRBJ2-1 and V is TRBV6-4; maybe TRBD2 (5 bases). From germline, CDR1 is MRHNA and CDR2 SNTAGT. This CDR3 has 19 residues. V lost 7 bases to trimming and J lost 7 bases, with 32 bases between them. For the CDR3, the DNA is TGTGCCAGCACGGACGGGCCCTTTACCGAAAAGGCGGGTTTGAATGAGCAGTTCTTC. Encoded protein: CASTDGPFTEKAGLNEQFF.

The rearrangement uses TRBV19 and TRBJ2-1; D uncertain. CDR1 is LNHDA and CDR2 is SQIVND in the germline V gene (reference sequence). V dropped 0 bases and J dropped 6 bases, with 12 bases sitting between them. This CDR3 contains 15 residues. The CDR3: CASSIDGVPSNEQFF. In nucleotides, the CDR3 is TGTGCCAGTAGTATAGATGGGGTACCTTCCAATGAGCAGTTCTTC.

There are a few counts of this clonotype. The chain joins TRBV28 to TRBJ2-5; D perhaps matches TRBD2 (6 bases). Germline V gene sequence: CDR1 MDHEN, CDR2 SYDVKM. This CDR3 comprises 17 residues. V gave up 5 bases and J gave up 5 bases, with 24 bases separating them. The CDR3 region is CASSRDSSRETSETQYF. The CDR3 DNA is TGTGCCAGCAGTCGGGACTCTTCCCGGGAGACTTCTGAGACCCAGTACTTC.

This clonotype was detected ten times or more. The CDR3 coding sequence is TGTGCCAGTCAACAGGGGACAGATACGCAGTATTTT. Amino acids: CASQQGTDTQYF. V gene TRBV7-9 combines with J gene TRBJ2-3, with 7 bases that match TRBD1. The CDR3 spans 12 residues. Germline trimming cut 9 bases from V and 3 bases from J; bases unmatched to any gene: 3. The germline CDR1 and CDR2 sequences are SEHNR and FQNEAQ (reference sequence).